This T cell receptor (beta chain) was captured by sequencing in a study of T cell responses to AZD1222 COVID-19 vaccine. Study-wide points: Nearly half of spike-specific TCRs reportedly target variant regions that are unmutated in the B.1.351 and B.1.1.7 variants.

The method was immunoSEQ multiplex PCR; TCRdb's version includes in-frame clones alone and lacks a portion of them. The sample holds 100,000 to 120,000 clones, about 95% seen once. Remarks on this clone: Its target is unknown.

The CDR3 contains 16 residues. The V gene's germline CDR1 is LGHNA and CDR2 YNFKEQ. Deletions cut 0 bases from V and 1 base from J, with 9 bases between. Source: peripheral blood, taken 28 days after the second AZD1222 dose. The clonotype originates from an adult who received the AZD1222 COVID-19 vaccine. The chain couples TRBV4-2 to TRBJ2-2; TRBD2 is a possible D gene (6 bases). The CDR3 protein is CASSQEGRENTGELFF. The CDR3 bases are TGTGCCAGCAGCCAAGAGGGGCGGGAGAACACCGGGGAGCTGTTTTTT.